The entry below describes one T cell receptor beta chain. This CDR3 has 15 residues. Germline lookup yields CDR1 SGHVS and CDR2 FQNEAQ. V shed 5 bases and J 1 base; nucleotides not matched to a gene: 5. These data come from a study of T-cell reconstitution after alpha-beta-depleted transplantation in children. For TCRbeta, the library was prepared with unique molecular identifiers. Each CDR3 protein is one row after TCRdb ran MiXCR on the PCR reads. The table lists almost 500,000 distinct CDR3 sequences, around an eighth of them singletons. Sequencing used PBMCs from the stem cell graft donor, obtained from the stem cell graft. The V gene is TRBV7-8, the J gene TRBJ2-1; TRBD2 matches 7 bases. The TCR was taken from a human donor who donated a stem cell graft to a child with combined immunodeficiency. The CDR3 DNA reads TGTGCCAGCAGCCTGAAGCGGGAATCCTACAATGAGCAGTTCTTC. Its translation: CASSLKRESYNEQFF.